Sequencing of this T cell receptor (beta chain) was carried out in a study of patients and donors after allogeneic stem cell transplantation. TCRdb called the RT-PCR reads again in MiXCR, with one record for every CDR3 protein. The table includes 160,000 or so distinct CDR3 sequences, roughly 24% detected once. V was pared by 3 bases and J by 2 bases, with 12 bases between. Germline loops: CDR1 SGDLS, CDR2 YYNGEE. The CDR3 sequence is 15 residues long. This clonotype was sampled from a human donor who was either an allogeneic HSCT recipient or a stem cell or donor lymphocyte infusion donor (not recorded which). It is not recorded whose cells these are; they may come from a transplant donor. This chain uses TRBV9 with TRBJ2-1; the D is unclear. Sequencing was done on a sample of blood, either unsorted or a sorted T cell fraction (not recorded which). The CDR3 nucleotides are TGTGCCAGCAGCGCTGAGTTGGGGACCTACAATGAGCAGTTCTTC. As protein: CASSAELGTYNEQFF.